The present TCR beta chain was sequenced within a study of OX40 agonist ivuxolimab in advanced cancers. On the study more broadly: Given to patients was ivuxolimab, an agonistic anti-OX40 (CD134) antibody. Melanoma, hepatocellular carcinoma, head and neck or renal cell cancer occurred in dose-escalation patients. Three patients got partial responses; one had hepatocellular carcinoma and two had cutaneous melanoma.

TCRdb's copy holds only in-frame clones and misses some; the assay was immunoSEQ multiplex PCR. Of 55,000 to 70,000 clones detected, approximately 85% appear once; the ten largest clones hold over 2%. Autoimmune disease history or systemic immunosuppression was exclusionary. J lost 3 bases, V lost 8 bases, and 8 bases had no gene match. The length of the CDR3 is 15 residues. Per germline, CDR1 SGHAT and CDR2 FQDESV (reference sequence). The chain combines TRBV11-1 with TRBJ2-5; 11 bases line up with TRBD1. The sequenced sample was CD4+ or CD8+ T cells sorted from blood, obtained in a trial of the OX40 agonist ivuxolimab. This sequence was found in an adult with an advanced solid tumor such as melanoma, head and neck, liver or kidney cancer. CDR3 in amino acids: CASCGQGAEKETQYF. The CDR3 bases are TGTGCCAGCTGCGGACAGGGGGCGGAAAAAGAGACCCAGTACTTC.